The present T cell receptor (beta chain) was sequenced within a study of shared clonotypes between healthy human individuals. The CDR3 runs 18 residues. After removal of 1 base from V and 3 bases from J, the junction contained 3 bases not matched to a gene. Germline lookup yields CDR1 KGHSH and CDR2 LQKENI. Profiled with immunoSEQ multiplex PCR; TCRdb holds only in-frame clones, not every one. The profile shows about 1.9 million clones, 80% to 95% of them singletons. Naive CD8 cells comprised CD45RO-negative, CCR7-positively selected cells, excluding terminally differentiated effector memory CD45RA+ cells. This clone has just one count.

V is TRBV18 and J is TRBJ2-2; 15 bases are a match to TRBD2. The clonotype comes from a man between 18 and 35 years old in good health. Some clones in this sample may be carry-over from other donors' samples. Specimen: naive CD8+ T cells from PBMCs. CDR3 sequence (DNA): TGTGCCAGCTCACCACAAAGGACTAGCGGGAGGGACACCGGGGAGCTGTTTTTT. Amino acids: CASSPQRTSGRDTGELFF.